This is a list of T cell receptor beta chains from one sample in a study of blood T cell repertoires in COVID-19. Profiled with immunoSEQ multiplex PCR; TCRdb holds only in-frame clones, not every one. The sample records about 250,000 clones, 75% to 85% being singletons. Material: peripheral blood. Receptors were obtained from a man over 45 with active or convalescent COVID-19. The CDR3 runs from the conserved cysteine through the conserved F or W. D genes are given only for firm matches. Size tells how often a clone was seen (once, few, many) or the class of an expanded clone, and some rows leave it out.

j_call clone_size d_call v_call cdr3_aa cdr3_nt
TRBJ1-4 . . TRBV7-9 CASSPGETTNEKLFF TGTGCCAGCAGCCCGGGAGAGACAACTAATGAAAAACTGTTTTTT
TRBJ2-1 . TRBD2 TRBV9 CASTRTSVYNEQFF TGTGCCAGCACAAGGACTAGCGTTTACAATGAGCAGTTCTTC
TRBJ2-2 . TRBD2 TRBV19 CASSIAGGPTGELFF TGTGCCAGTAGTATAGCGGGAGGGCCCACCGGGGAGCTGTTTTTT
TRBJ2-5 . TRBD1 TRBV6-2/TRBV6-3 CASSLGQGARGRSQETQYF TGTGCCAGCAGTTTGGGACAGGGGGCGCGGGGGAGGTCCCAAGAGACCCAGTACTTC
TRBJ1-1 . . TRBV19 CASSIDSSGLGAFF TGTGCCAGTAGTATAGATAGCAGCGGGCTGGGAGCTTTCTTT
TRBJ2-3 . . TRBV20-1 CSARPADTQYF TGCAGTGCTAGACCAGCGGATACGCAGTATTTT
TRBJ1-6 few . TRBV5-8 CASSLGQSDSPLHF TGTGCCAGCAGCTTGGGACAGAGCGATTCACCCCTCCACTTT
TRBJ2-7 . TRBD2 TRBV7-8 CASSLGRVAGVEQYF TGTGCCAGCAGCCTAGGGAGGGTAGCGGGAGTCGAGCAGTACTTC
TRBJ2-1 once TRBD2 TRBV3-1/TRBV3-2 CASSQVLAGVGFNEQFF TGTGCCAGCAGCCAAGTTTTGGCGGGAGTTGGTTTCAATGAGCAGTTCTTC
TRBJ2-6 . . TRBV2 CASSLGANVLTF TGTGCCAGCAGTCTGGGGGCCAACGTCCTGACTTTC
TRBJ1-5 . . TRBV6-2/TRBV6-3 CASSYLGQLSNQPQHF TGTGCCAGCAGTTACCTGGGACAACTAAGCAATCAGCCCCAGCATTTT
TRBJ1-2 once . TRBV16 CASSQLEQGLYGYTF TGTGCCAGCAGCCAATTGGAGCAGGGGTTGTATGGCTACACCTTC
TRBJ2-2 . . TRBV18 CASSPQGGNTGELFF TGTGCCAGCTCCCCGCAGGGGGGAAACACCGGGGAGCTGTTTTTT
TRBJ1-5 . . TRBV28 CASSLWQGNQPQHF TGTGCCAGCAGTTTATGGCAGGGCAATCAGCCCCAGCATTTT
TRBJ1-2 . TRBD1 TRBV6-1 CASSESGTGVDYGYTF TGTGCCAGCAGTGAATCCGGGACAGGGGTCGACTATGGCTACACCTTC
TRBJ1-1 . . TRBV11-2 CASSTRQVWDTEAFF TGTGCCAGCAGCACACGACAGGTTTGGGACACTGAAGCTTTCTTT
TRBJ1-5 few TRBD1 TRBV18 CASSGTGINQPQHF TGTGCCAGCTCAGGGACAGGTATAAATCAGCCCCAGCATTTT
TRBJ1-2 . . TRBV7-9 CASSLGSGGYTF TGTGCCAGCAGCTTAGGATCAGGGGGCTACACCTTC
TRBJ1-6 . . TRBV28 CATTDPRSPLHF TGTGCCACGACAGACCCCAGGTCACCCCTCCACTTT
TRBJ2-1 . . TRBV7-2 CASSPGTTYNEQFF TGTGCCAGCAGCCCCGGGACAACCTACAATGAGCAGTTCTTC
TRBJ2-7 . . TRBV5-6 CASSLGSGAYEQYF TGTGCCAGCAGCTTGGGCAGCGGAGCCTACGAGCAGTACTTC
TRBJ2-3 . . TRBV29-1 CSVPLAEPGTDTQYF TGCAGCGTCCCCCTTGCGGAGCCGGGCACAGATACGCAGTATTTT
TRBJ2-1 . TRBD1 TRBV6-1 CASSAPTGVLLDEQFF TGTGCCAGCAGTGCTCCGACAGGGGTGTTGTTGGATGAGCAGTTCTTC
TRBJ2-7 . TRBD1 TRBV5-5 CASTYTGTDYEQYF TGTGCCAGCACCTATACCGGGACAGATTACGAGCAGTACTTC
TRBJ2-5 . TRBD1 TRBV30 CAWSMSVGGKETQYF TGTGCCTGGAGTATGTCTGTAGGGGGCAAAGAGACCCAGTACTTC
TRBJ1-2 . TRBD1 TRBV19 CASSIVLTGSAGYTF TGTGCCAGTAGTATAGTCCTGACAGGGTCGGCTGGCTACACCTTC
TRBJ1-4 once . TRBV11-2 CASSFGRSNEKLFF TGTGCCAGCAGCTTTGGCCGTTCTAATGAAAAACTGTTTTTT
TRBJ1-1 many . TRBV6-5 CASGQTNTEAFF TGTGCCAGCGGACAGACTAACACTGAAGCTTTCTTT
TRBJ2-7 . TRBD1 TRBV29-1 CSVNTGGGEQYF TGCAGCGTTAATACAGGGGGAGGTGAGCAGTACTTC
TRBJ1-1 once . TRBV6-5 CASIRIRHMNTEAFF TGTGCCAGCATCAGAATAAGACACATGAACACTGAAGCTTTCTTT
TRBJ1-2 . TRBD1 TRBV30 CAFRPPDRGRNGYTF TGTGCCTTTAGACCCCCTGACAGGGGACGTAACGGCTACACCTTC
TRBJ2-1 . TRBD2 TRBV15 CATSRGTSGNYNEQFF TGTGCCACCAGCAGAGGGACTAGCGGAAACTACAATGAGCAGTTCTTC
TRBJ1-5 once . TRBV16 CASSQSGTSNQPQHF TGTGCCAGCAGCCAATCGGGCACTAGCAATCAGCCCCAGCATTTT
TRBJ1-1 . . TRBV29-1 CSVEEGTGAFF TGCAGCGTTGAGGAGGGGACGGGAGCTTTCTTT
TRBJ1-2 . . TRBV5-4 CASSAPGGYGYTF TGTGCCAGCAGCGCGCCGGGAGGCTATGGCTACACCTTC
TRBJ1-2 . TRBD1 TRBV10-2 CASRGGQGVGGYTF TGCGCCAGCCGGGGTGGACAGGGCGTAGGTGGCTACACCTTC
TRBJ1-2 . . TRBV7-9 CASSLDTYGYTF TGTGCCAGCAGCCTGGACACTTATGGCTACACCTTC
TRBJ1-3 . . TRBV28 CASSLTGGTGNTIYF TGTGCCAGCAGTCTCACAGGTGGGACTGGAAACACCATATATTTT
TRBJ2-2 . TRBD2 TRBV6-2/TRBV6-3 CASSSIAGVTGELFF TGTGCCAGCAGTTCAATAGCGGGCGTCACCGGGGAGCTGTTTTTT
TRBJ1-1 . . TRBV28 CASSEPPSNTEAFF TGTGCCAGCAGCGAGCCCCCATCGAACACTGAAGCTTTCTTT
TRBJ2-7 . TRBD2 TRBV18 CASSPPGLGIYEQYF TGTGCCAGCTCACCACCGGGACTAGGAATTTACGAGCAGTACTTC
TRBJ2-7 . TRBD2 TRBV12-5 CASGSTSGRLYEQYF TGTGCTAGTGGGTCGACTAGCGGGAGACTCTACGAGCAGTACTTC
TRBJ1-4 . . TRBV3-1/TRBV3-2 CASSQGLGGSQEKLFF TGTGCCAGCAGCCAAGGTTTGGGCGGGTCGCAAGAAAAACTGTTTTTT
TRBJ2-6 . . TRBV6-5 CASSFAQMRHVLTF TGTGCCAGCAGTTTCGCCCAGATGAGGCACGTCCTGACTTTC
TRBJ2-7 . . TRBV30 CALREVKSYEQYF TGTGCCTTGAGAGAGGTAAAGTCCTACGAGCAGTACTTC
TRBJ1-4 few TRBD1 TRBV2 CASYTGQGLEKLFF TGTGCCAGCTATACGGGACAGGGATTGGAAAAACTGTTTTTT
TRBJ2-7 . . TRBV21-1 CASSKEKRRSSYEQYF TGTGCCAGCAGCAAAGAGAAGCGTAGGAGCTCCTACGAGCAGTACTTC
TRBJ1-1 . TRBD1 TRBV7-3 CASSPTGVNTEAFF TGTGCCAGCAGCCCGACAGGGGTGAACACTGAAGCTTTCTTT
TRBJ2-1 . TRBD1 TRBV7-9 CASSTGGINEQFF TGTGCCAGCAGCACAGGGGGCATCAATGAGCAGTTCTTC